This is a list of T cell receptor beta chains from one sample in a study of blood T cell repertoires in COVID-19. Clones were sequenced by immunoSEQ multiplex PCR, and TCRdb holds only the in-frame ones, with some missing. The sample yields over 100,000 clones, 84% seen once. Sequencing input: PBMCs or T cells enriched from blood (not recorded which). The receptors were sampled from a woman aged 25 to 45 who had recovered from COVID-19. Each CDR3 is given with its conserved first and last residue. The order of the fields is V gene, clone size, J gene, D gene, CDR3 protein, CDR3 DNA. The D gene is left open where the match is weak. Clone size is given for some rows only: seen once, a few or many times, or a class if the clone is expanded.

TRBV5-5	-	TRBJ1-2	-	CASSVKGQRANYGYTF	TGTGCCAGCAGCGTAAAAGGACAGAGAGCTAACTATGGCTACACCTTC
TRBV5-1	once	TRBJ2-7	TRBD1	CASSSLRDRAYEQYF	TGCGCCAGCAGCTCCCTCCGGGACAGGGCCTACGAGCAGTACTTC
TRBV7-2	few	TRBJ1-5	-	CASSDTLSNQPQHF	TGTGCCAGCAGCGACACCTTGAGCAATCAGCCCCAGCATTTT
TRBV11-2	-	TRBJ2-3	TRBD1	CASTGGQAVLSTDTQYF	TGTGCCAGCACCGGAGGACAGGCCGTTTTGTCTACAGATACGCAGTATTTT
TRBV25-1	-	TRBJ2-5	TRBD1	CASSSMGQRETQYF	TGTGCCAGCAGCTCTATGGGACAGCGAGAGACCCAGTACTTC
TRBV10-3	-	TRBJ2-3	TRBD2	CAISALAGGPGTQYF	TGTGCCATCAGTGCACTAGCGGGGGGCCCGGGTACGCAGTATTTT
TRBV7-2	-	TRBJ1-4	TRBD1	CASSLHRGGEKLFF	TGTGCCAGCAGCTTACACAGGGGAGGAGAAAAACTGTTTTTT
TRBV30	-	TRBJ2-2	-	CAWGGSHTGELFF	TGTGCCTGGGGAGGTAGCCACACCGGGGAGCTGTTTTTT
TRBV5-4	-	TRBJ1-2	-	CASSTPLAVSYGYTF	TGTGCCAGCAGCACTCCTCTCGCGGTCAGCTATGGCTACACCTTC
TRBV5-4	few	TRBJ1-2	-	CASSRSRIILYGYTF	TGTGCCAGCAGCCGCTCCAGGATAATTCTCTATGGCTACACCTTC
TRBV2	medium-sized	TRBJ1-1	TRBD1	CASSGQEYTEAFF	TGTGCCAGCAGCGGACAGGAATACACTGAAGCTTTCTTT
TRBV18	-	TRBJ1-4	TRBD1	CASSPGTGGEKLFF	TGTGCCAGCTCACCAGGGACAGGGGGTGAAAAACTGTTTTTT
TRBV28	-	TRBJ2-5	-	CASRRQAQGETQYF	TGTGCCAGCAGGCGACAGGCCCAGGGGGAGACCCAGTACTTC
TRBV5-1	-	TRBJ1-1	-	CASSWVGSGNTEAFF	TGCGCCAGCAGCTGGGTGGGCAGCGGGAACACTGAAGCTTTCTTT
TRBV10-3	-	TRBJ1-1	TRBD1	CAIQGDPMNTEAFF	TGTGCCATACAGGGGGACCCAATGAACACTGAAGCTTTCTTT
TRBV10-3	-	TRBJ2-7	-	CAIMGGSSYEQYF	TGTGCCATCATGGGTGGGAGCTCCTACGAGCAGTACTTC
TRBV4-3	-	TRBJ1-2	TRBD1	CASSQELGRGYGYTF	TGCGCCAGCAGCCAAGAATTGGGCAGGGGGTATGGCTACACCTTC
TRBV4-3	-	TRBJ1-6	-	CASSQDTRKGNSPLHF	TGCGCCAGCAGCCAGGACACCCGGAAGGGTAATTCACCCCTCCACTTT
TRBV30	once	TRBJ1-2	-	CAWSSGFEYGYTF	TGTGCCTGGAGTTCAGGGTTTGAGTATGGCTACACCTTC
TRBV10-3	-	TRBJ1-1	-	CAISEDDRPFMNTEAFF	TGTGCCATCAGTGAGGATGACAGGCCATTCATGAACACTGAAGCTTTCTTT
TRBV9	-	TRBJ1-2	-	CASSVDATSQRYGYTF	TGTGCCAGCAGCGTAGATGCAACGTCCCAACGGTATGGCTACACCTTC
TRBV18	-	TRBJ1-3	-	CASSPRERSGNTIYF	TGTGCCAGCTCACCCAGGGAACGCTCTGGAAACACCATATATTTT
TRBV2	once	TRBJ1-2	-	CASSVRREDGYTF	TGTGCCAGCAGTGTACGCAGGGAAGATGGCTACACCTTC
TRBV7-9	-	TRBJ2-3	TRBD2	CASSPPGLAGSTDTQYF	TGTGCCAGCAGCCCACCGGGACTAGCGGGGAGCACAGATACGCAGTATTTT
TRBV6-5	-	TRBJ2-7	TRBD2	CASNGGFSYEQYF	TGTGCCAGCAACGGGGGGTTCTCCTACGAGCAGTACTTC
TRBV7-2	-	TRBJ2-2	-	CASSLIAGRHTGELFF	TGTGCCAGCAGCTTAATAGCCGGCAGACACACCGGGGAGCTGTTTTTT
TRBV28	-	TRBJ2-1	TRBD2	CASSGGVWEGNNEQFF	TGTGCCAGCAGTGGCGGGGTGTGGGAGGGCAACAATGAGCAGTTCTTC
TRBV28	-	TRBJ2-3	TRBD2	CASTPFRREGIDTQYF	TGTGCCAGCACCCCGTTCAGGCGGGAGGGGATAGATACGCAGTATTTT
TRBV28	-	TRBJ1-2	-	CASSPTGEGEGSNYGYTF	TGTGCCAGCAGCCCCACCGGGGAGGGGGAAGGGAGTAACTATGGCTACACCTTC
TRBV25-1	-	TRBJ1-2	TRBD1	CASRIDMTGVGGYTF	TGTGCCAGCAGGATAGATATGACAGGGGTAGGCGGCTACACCTTC